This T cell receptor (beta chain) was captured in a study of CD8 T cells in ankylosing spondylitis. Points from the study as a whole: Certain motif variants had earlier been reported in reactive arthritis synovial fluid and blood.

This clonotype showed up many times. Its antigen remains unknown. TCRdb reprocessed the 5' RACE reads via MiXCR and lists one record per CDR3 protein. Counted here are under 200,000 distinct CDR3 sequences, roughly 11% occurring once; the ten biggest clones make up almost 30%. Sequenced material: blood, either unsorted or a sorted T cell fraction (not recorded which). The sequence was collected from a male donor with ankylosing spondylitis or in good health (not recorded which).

This CDR3 is CSVDGANTGELFF. The CDR3 DNA reads as TGCAGCGTTGACGGGGCGAACACCGGGGAGCTGTTTTTT. V is TRBV29-1 and J is TRBJ2-2; D is possibly TRBD2 (5 bases). This CDR3 has 13 residues. Germline CDR1 and CDR2: SQVTM and ANQGSEA. Deletions cut 3 bases from V and 0 bases from J, with 5 bases between.